The next 14 T cell receptor beta chains were all read from a single sample in a study of T cell clonality in common variable immunodeficiency. Produced via immunoSEQ multiplex PCR; TCRdb's table is partial and in-frame only. The sample offers tens of thousands of clones and no singletons, the top ten holding roughly 3.4%. Sequencing was performed on peripheral blood mononuclear cells. The receptors stem from a person aged 18 to 75 in good health.

This clone was observed many times. The CDR3 end lies 3 residues beyond the end of the read and is filled in from the germline J gene. J is TRBJ1-2 and V is TRBV18, with D possibly being TRBD1 (6 bases). The V gene's germline CDR1 is KGHSH and CDR2 LQKENI. V was shortened by 4 bases and J by 2 bases, with 17 bases between the two germline ends. The CDR3 runs 16 residues. This chain's CDR3 is CASSRGSGGRNYGYTF. The CDR3 bases that were read are TGTGCCAGCTCACGGGGTTCGGGGGGCCGGAACTATGGC. The full variable domain, rest sourced from reference TRBV18 and TRBJ1-2, is NAGVMQNPRHLVRRRGQEARLRCSPMKGHSHVYWYRQLPEEGLKFMVYLQKENIIDESGMPKERFSAEFPKEGPSILRIQQVVRGDSAAYFCASSRGSGGRNYGYTFGSGTRLTVV.

In its sample, this clone is medium-sized (0.01 to 0.1%). With the read ending 3 residues before the CDR3 end, the germline J gene is used to fill in that end. The chain carries TRBV9 and TRBJ2-2; 10 positions match TRBD2. This CDR3 region has 17 residues. Trimming removed 0 bases from V and 5 bases from J; junction bases left unmatched: 7. The V gene's germline CDR1 is SGDLS and CDR2 YYNGEE. Partial CDR3 DNA: TGTGCCAGCAGCGTAGTTGGACTAGCGGCTAATACCGGGGAG. This sequence encodes CASSVVGLAANTGE. The whole CDR3 protein is CASSVVGLAANTGELFF.

A word on this clone: The read ends 3 residues shy of where the CDR3 ends; the end is completed using the germline J gene. This sequence joins TRBV11-2 and TRBJ2-7; 7 nucleotides agree with TRBD2. With 1 base clipped from V and 3 bases from J, the junction kept 6 bases outside the gene matches. Looked up from germline, CDR1 is SGHAT and CDR2 is FQNNGV. CDR3 length equals 15 residues. This CDR3 reads CASSLVLAENYEQYF. The part of the CDR3 DNA that was read is TGTGCCAGCAGCTTAGTTCTAGCGGAAAACTACGAG.

This clone was picked up many times. With the read ending 3 residues before the CDR3 end, the germline J gene is used to fill in that end. The V gene is TRBV5-1, the J gene TRBJ1-1, with D tentatively TRBD1 (5 bases). CDR3 size: 15 residues. Trimming removed 0 bases at V and 4 bases at J, with 13 bases between. CDR1 is SGHRS and CDR2 is YFSETQ in the germline V gene. CDR3 region: CASSLERGMGTEAFF. CDR3 DNA (partial): TGCGCCAGCAGCTTGGAGCGGGGCATGGGCACTGAA.

This clone occurred many times. Coverage ceases 3 residues before the CDR3 finishes, and the germline J gene fills in the end. The gene calls are TRBV4-1 and TRBJ2-2, with 8 nucleotides matching TRBD1. V was clipped by 4 bases and J by 2 bases; unmatched bases: 6. Germline CDR1 reads MGHRA; CDR2 reads YSYEKL. CDR3 length: 16 residues. The CDR3: CASSPWTGSNTGELFF. The DNA read from the CDR3 is TGCGCCAGCAGCCCATGGACAGGGAGTAACACCGGGGAG.

This clone was counted ten times or more. The observed sequence ends 3 residues before the CDR3 terminus, with the missing tail filled in from the germline J gene. The chain combines TRBV29-1 with TRBJ1-5, with 8 bases that match TRBD1. V was clipped by 4 bases and J by 6 bases; unmatched bases: 5. The CDR3 is 13 amino acids. Germline CDR1 is SQVTM and CDR2 is ANQGSEA. Here the CDR3 reads CSVGQGSGQPQHF. CDR3 DNA, as far as it was read: TGCAGCGTTGGACAGGGGTCGGGTCAGCCC.

This CDR3 is CASSLTGRQIHGGNSPLHF. CDR3 DNA, as far as it was read: TGCGCCAGCAGCTTGACCGGAAGACAGATCCACGGGGGTAATTCACCC. This chain uses TRBV5-1 with TRBJ1-6, with D tentatively TRBD1 (5 bases). The CDR3 extends 3 residues past the end of the read, so its final part is completed from the germline J gene. This CDR3 region has 19 residues. Germline lookup yields CDR1 SGHRS and CDR2 YFSETQ. V was pared by 1 base and J by 6 bases, with 23 bases between.

There are many counts of this clone. Coverage ceases 3 residues before the CDR3 finishes, and the germline J gene fills in the end. This chain uses TRBV28 with TRBJ2-5; 7 positions agree with TRBD2. This CDR3 region has 14 residues. V lost 7 bases to trimming and J lost 5 bases; unmatched junction nucleotides: 10. In germline, CDR1 is MDHEN, CDR2 SYDVKM. CDR3 bases read: TGTGCCAGCACCTTGGGGGGGGTGAGGGAGACC. Translating gives CASTLGGVRET. The whole CDR3 sequence is CASTLGGVRETQYF. The variable domain in full, with the rest retrieved from reference TRBV28 and TRBJ2-5, is DVKVTQSSRYLVKRTGEKVFLECVQDMDHENMFWYRQDPGLGLRLIYFSYDVKMKEKGDIPEGYSVSREKKERFSLILESASTNQTSMYLCASTLGGVRETQYFGPGTRLLVL.

This clone has ten or more counts. Read sequence stops 3 residues before the CDR3 end, and the germline J gene provides the missing end. The chain combines TRBV29-1 with TRBJ2-2, with 11 bases identical to TRBD2. The CDR3 extends over 13 amino acids. CDR1 SQVTM and CDR2 ANQGSEA come from the germline V gene. V was clipped by 6 bases and J by 5 bases; unmatched bases: 2. The CDR3 sequence: CSVLAGGTGELFF. Incomplete CDR3 DNA: TGCAGCGTGTTAGCGGGAGGGACCGGGGAG.

This clone was seen only a few times. The read stops 3 residues short of the end of the CDR3; the missing end is completed from the germline J gene. V gene TRBV5-1 combines with J gene TRBJ2-3; 7 bases align to TRBD2. The CDR3 has 16 amino acids. The germline CDR1 and CDR2 sequences are SGHRS and YFSETQ. V gave up 0 bases and J gave up 3 bases; unmatched junction bases: 7. This CDR3 reads CASSLDGGSGTDTQYF. Incomplete CDR3 DNA: TGCGCCAGCAGCTTGGATGGCGGGAGTGGGACAGATACG.

This clone showed up just a few times. The sequenced fragment ends 3 residues before the CDR3 boundary, so the rest is inferred from the germline J gene. The chain combines TRBV18 with TRBJ1-1; D remains ambiguous. Germline V gene sequence: CDR1 KGHSH, CDR2 LQKENI. The CDR3 loop spans 13 amino acids. V lost 2 bases and J 0 bases, leaving 4 bases between the germline ends. The CDR3 here is CASSPVMNTEAFF. The part of the CDR3 DNA that was read is TGTGCCAGCTCACCAGTTATGAACACTGAA.

The sample holds many counts of this clone. Read sequence stops 3 residues before the CDR3 end, and the germline J gene provides the missing end. The chain employs TRBV18 and TRBJ2-2; D is possibly TRBD2 (5 bases). The CDR3 totals 14 residues. The germline CDR1 and CDR2 sequences are KGHSH and LQKENI. The ends were cut back, 8 bases at V and 2 bases at J, with 12 bases in the middle. The sequenced part of the CDR3 DNA is TGTGCCAGCCTACTAGTCGATAACACCGGGGAG. Its protein is CASLLVDNTGE. The whole CDR3 protein reads CASLLVDNTGELFF.

This clone was detected a few times. The CDR3 end falls 3 residues outside the read, so it is completed with the germline J gene. V and J are TRBV18 and TRBJ1-3, with D unclear. Trimming shortened V by 4 bases and J by 1 base, and 11 bases separated the two germline ends. This CDR3 has 15 residues. Germline V gene lookup returns CDR1 KGHSH and CDR2 LQKENI. CDR3 sequence reads: CASSLAVPSGNTIYF. The part of the CDR3 DNA that was read is TGTGCCAGCTCACTGGCTGTTCCATCTGGAAACACC.

This clone was observed many times. The CDR3 spells CASSRTVLETQYF. Partial CDR3 DNA: TGTGCCAGCAGCCGGACTGTCCTAGAGACC. This sequence joins TRBV11-3 and TRBJ2-5; D might be TRBD2 (5 bases). The sequenced fragment ends 3 residues before the CDR3 boundary, so the rest is inferred from the germline J gene. The CDR3 loop spans 13 amino acids. V lost 5 bases, J lost 4 bases, and 11 bases lay in between. Per the germline V gene, CDR1 is SGHNT and CDR2 is YENEEA.